This is a list of T cell receptor beta chains from one sample in a study of monozygotic twins with inflammatory bowel disease. TCRdb reanalyzed the 5' RACE reads, giving one entry per CDR3 protein sequence and no DNA. With about 450,000 distinct CDR3 sequences in the sample, the ten largest clones hold 2% to 2.5%. Sequenced input: blood. All receptors derive from a human donor with ulcerative colitis or Crohn's disease, or a healthy co-twin of an affected twin (not recorded which). The CDR3 runs from the conserved cysteine through the conserved F or W. The order of the fields is J gene, CDR3 length, V gene, CDR3 protein.

>TRBJ1-2|14|TRBV12-3/TRBV12-4
CASSLEQGIYGYTF
>TRBJ2-3|15|TRBV24-1
CATSDRQGGTDTQYF
>TRBJ1-2|13|TRBV20-1
CSARDRQVDGYTF
>TRBJ1-6|17|TRBV4-3
CASSQEEQGDFASPLHF
>TRBJ2-7|15|TRBV18
CASSPPGRSSYEQYF
>TRBJ1-5|14|TRBV29-1
CSVAVDDSFGPQHF
>TRBJ2-1|14|TRBV27
CASSLDPFGGEQFF
>TRBJ2-1|17|TRBV7-9
CASSPLRGGTGINEQFF
>TRBJ2-1|14|TRBV5-1
CASSLISSYNEQFF
>TRBJ2-5|14|TRBV7-2
CASSLRTGDETQYF
>TRBJ2-4|14|TRBV18
CASSPIGGKNIQYF
>TRBJ2-7|17|TRBV6-5
CASSYSGLAGGSYEQYF
>TRBJ2-3|15|TRBV7-3
CASSATQGSTDTQYF
>TRBJ2-3|15|TRBV7-9
CASSTGAGTTDTQYF
>TRBJ2-1|15|TRBV30
CACTPTSGSVGEQFF
>TRBJ2-5|13|TRBV30
CAWSKWGSETQYF
>TRBJ1-6|15|TRBV5-1
CASSFEGSYNSPLHF
>TRBJ1-1|13|TRBV21-1
CASSNWAAVVAFF